These 26 T cell receptor beta chains were sequenced from one sample in a study of T cell repertoires in cytomegalovirus infection. MiXCR, run by TCRdb on the reads, gives a single entry per CDR3 protein. The table shows some 130,000 distinct CDR3 sequences, with over 25% occurring only once. Antigen specificity for these receptors is unknown. The material sequenced was CD8+ T cells from cultured PBMCs, taken from culture after CMV antigen stimulation. These receptors all stem from a human donor in good health (CMV status not recorded). Some clones in this sample may be carry-over from other donors' samples.

The chain has TRBV19 and TRBJ1-5; D is unclear. The V end was cut by 2 bases, the J end by 0 bases, with 8 bases between. Looked up from germline, CDR1 is LNHDA and CDR2 is SQIVND (reference sequence). There are 15 residues in the CDR3. The chain's CDR3 is CASSIFGISNQPQHF. CDR3 coding DNA: TGTGCCAGTAGTATATTCGGGATTAGCAATCAGCCCCAGCATTTT.

The rearrangement uses TRBV6-1 and TRBJ2-7; the match to TRBD1 covers 7 bases. CDR3 size: 15 residues. Per the germline V gene, CDR1 is MNHNS and CDR2 is SASEGT. The V segment lost 6 bases and the J segment 3 bases; nucleotides outside the gene matches: 11. CDR3 sequence: CASRVIRDRVYEQYF. The CDR3 DNA sequence: TGTGCCAGCAGGGTAATCCGAGACAGGGTCTACGAGCAGTACTTC.

This clonotype was counted a few times. V is TRBV19 and J is TRBJ2-3, with TRBD2 identical over 7 bases. The germline CDR1 and CDR2 sequences are LNHDA and SQIVND (reference sequence). J lost 4 bases, V lost 6 bases, and 7 bases had no gene match. CDR3 length equals 14 residues. The DNA of the CDR3 is TGTGCCAGTAGGGGGCGGGGGTATTCAGATACGCAGTATTTT. Its protein product is CASRGRGYSDTQYF.

The V gene is TRBV5-6, the J gene TRBJ2-7; D remains ambiguous. The V end lost 3 bases, the J end lost 2 bases, and 18 bases lay between the germline ends. Germline CDR1 and CDR2: SGHDT and YYEEEE. The CDR3 contains 16 residues. The chain's CDR3 is CASSSQSGLLTYEQYF. The CDR3 region has the DNA TGTGCCAGCAGCTCCCAGTCGGGCCTTCTTACCTACGAGCAGTACTTC.

This clonotype has more than one count but fewer than ten. The rearrangement uses TRBV4-1 and TRBJ2-7; D is ambiguous. V was pared by 0 bases and J by 0 bases, with 9 bases between. The CDR3 contains 15 residues. Germline V gene lookup returns CDR1 MGHRA and CDR2 YSYEKL. The CDR3, as DNA: TGCGCCAGCAGCCAAGAGTGGGGAAGCTCCTACGAGCAGTACTTC. It yields the protein CASSQEWGSSYEQYF.

This clonotype has a handful of counts. The chain joins TRBV7-6 to TRBJ1-2; TRBD1 aligns across 9 bases. This CDR3 region has 16 residues. Germline values: CDR1 SGHVS, CDR2 FNYEAQ. Germline trimming cut 5 bases from V and 2 bases from J; bases unmatched to any gene: 9. CDR3 amino acids: CASSTMTGGINYGYTF. For the CDR3, the DNA is TGTGCCAGCAGCACCATGACAGGGGGAATCAACTATGGCTACACCTTC. The variable domain in full, with the rest retrieved from reference TRBV7-6 and TRBJ1-2, is GAGVSQSPRYKVTKRGQDVALRCDPISGHVSLYWYRQALGQGPEFLTYFNYEAQQDKSGLPNDRFSAERPEGSISTLTIQRTEQRDSAMYRCASSTMTGGINYGYTFGSGTRLTVV.

There are a few counts of this clonotype. J is TRBJ2-1 and V is TRBV6-1, with D maybe TRBD2 (6 bases). Germline CDR1 MNHNS, CDR2 SASEGT. The length of the CDR3 is 18 residues. V lost 7 bases to trimming and J lost 0 bases, with 22 bases between them. The CDR3, as DNA: TGTGCCAGCATTATCATTCATGGTATCGGGAGCTCCTACAATGAGCAGTTCTTC. Amino acids: CASIIIHGIGSSYNEQFF.

The V and J genes are TRBV4-2 and TRBJ1-2, with unresolved D. This CDR3 is built from 14 residues. Between the trimmed V and J ends, which lost 1 base and 7 bases, there was a span of 13 bases. Germline CDR1 reads LGHNA; CDR2 reads YNFKEQ. The CDR3 nucleotides are TGTGCCAGCAGCCAAGGTGGAGGCGGTGGTGGCTACACCTTC. Its protein is CASSQGGGGGGYTF.

The chain recombines TRBV5-6 with TRBJ2-1; D is possibly TRBD2 (6 bases). With 4 bases removed from V and 0 bases from J, the gap between germline ends came to 20 bases. The CDR3 is 18 amino acids. Germline values: CDR1 SGHDT, CDR2 YYEEEE. The CDR3 sequence: CASSPPLGGESSYNEQFF. The CDR3 bases are TGTGCCAGCAGCCCCCCTCTTGGCGGGGAAAGCTCCTACAATGAGCAGTTCTTC.

This clonotype was detected a few times. The chain uses TRBV12-3 or TRBV12-4 and TRBJ2-7; D possibly corresponds to TRBD1 (6 bases). Trimming shortened V by 3 bases and J by 3 bases, and 12 bases separated the two germline ends. This CDR3 contains 14 residues. As DNA, the CDR3 is TGTGCCAGCAGTTTCAGGACAGACTTCTACGAGCAGTACTTC. It encodes CASSFRTDFYEQYF.

The chain uses TRBV7-8 and TRBJ2-2, with D maybe TRBD1 (6 bases). V gave up 5 bases and J gave up 7 bases, with 11 bases separating them. CDR3 length: 13 residues. CDR1 and CDR2 from the germline V gene are SGHVS and FQNEAQ. Here the CDR3 DNA reads TGTGCCAGCAGCCCCGGGACAATCGGGGAGCTGTTTTTT. Amino acid sequence: CASSPGTIGELFF. The complete variable domain, with remaining parts taken from reference TRBV7-8 and TRBJ2-2, reads GAGVSQSPRYKVAKRGQDVALRCDPISGHVSLFWYQQALGQGPEFLTYFQNEAQLDKSGLPSDRFFAERPEGSVSTLKIQRTQQEDSAVYLCASSPGTIGELFFGEGSRLTVL.

This clonotype showed up just a few times. The chain is built from TRBV2 and TRBJ2-1; 9 bases line up with TRBD2. The CDR3 sequence is 14 residues long. CDR1 and CDR2 (germline): SNHLY, FYNNEI. The trim removed 6 bases at V and 7 bases at J, leaving 7 bases unmatched. The CDR3 sequence: CASRNSGGLNEQFF. The CDR3 coding sequence is TGTGCCAGCAGGAATAGCGGGGGTCTAAATGAGCAGTTCTTC.

The rearrangement joins TRBV4-2 to TRBJ2-5; 9 bases are a match to TRBD2. The CDR3 is 16 residues long. The V and J ends lost 2 bases and 1 base, in that order; junction bases with no gene match: 5. Germline assignment: CDR1 LGHNA and CDR2 YNFKEQ. Here the CDR3 reads CASSQIAGATQETQYF. For the CDR3, the DNA is TGTGCCAGCAGCCAAATAGCGGGGGCCACCCAAGAGACCCAGTACTTC.

In its sample, this clonotype was seen a few times. The rearrangement links TRBV20-1 to TRBJ2-3, with 7 bases lining up with TRBD1. Germline values: CDR1 DFQATT, CDR2 SNEGSKA (reference sequence). Losses at the gene ends were 0 bases for V and 1 base for J; bases not matched to a gene: 7. The CDR3 consists of 16 residues. The DNA of the CDR3 is TGCAGTGCTAGAGATCGCATGGGACAGCGCACAGATACGCAGTATTTT. It is translated as CSARDRMGQRTDTQYF.

The genes are TRBV23-1 and TRBJ2-7, with D unresolved. TRBV23-1 is an ORF; its function is uncertain. The CDR3 length is 15 residues. V shed 4 bases and J shed 2 bases, with 15 bases lying between them. The CDR3 nucleotides are TGCGCCAGCAGTCCACGCCTCGCAGCTCCCTACGAGCAGTACTTC. Its translation is CASSPRLAAPYEQYF.

The count of this clonotype is one. The V call is TRBV27, the J call TRBJ2-1; D is possibly TRBD1 (6 bases). The CDR3 totals 13 residues. Germline V gives CDR1 MNHEY, CDR2 SMNVEV (reference sequence). V gave up 4 bases and J gave up 9 bases, with 13 bases separating them. CDR3 sequence: CASSWVTGGEQFF. For the CDR3, the DNA is TGTGCCAGCAGTTGGGTGACAGGCGGTGAGCAGTTCTTC.

The chain recombines TRBV13 with TRBJ1-2; 8 bases align to TRBD1. Trimming at V came to 5 bases and at J to 4 bases, leaving 15 bases not matched to a gene. Germline V gene sequence: CDR1 PRHDT, CDR2 FYEKMQ (reference sequence). The length of the CDR3 is 17 residues. CDR3 coding DNA: TGTGCCAGCAGCCAGGGGACAGGAGGGGGCGGTGGCTATGGCTACACCTTC. Translation: CASSQGTGGGGGYGYTF.

This clonotype has a handful of counts. CDR3 in amino acids: CASSPTPGHYGYTF. The CDR3, as DNA: TGTGCCAGCAGTCCTACCCCAGGGCACTATGGCTACACCTTC. The chain couples TRBV12-3 or TRBV12-4 to TRBJ1-2; perhaps TRBD1 as D (5 bases). V lost 5 bases to trimming and J lost 3 bases, with 13 bases between them. This CDR3 is built from 14 residues.

The gene calls are TRBV6-1 and TRBJ1-1; 9 bases are a match to TRBD1. CDR1 and CDR2 (germline): MNHNS, SASEGT. CDR3 size: 15 residues. The V segment lost 5 bases and the J segment 1 base; nucleotides outside the gene matches: 5. Written as DNA, the CDR3 is TGTGCCAGCAGTTACGGACAGGGGCGGAACACTGAAGCTTTCTTT. Its translation is CASSYGQGRNTEAFF.

The V and J genes are TRBV6-5 and TRBJ2-7, with 7 bases fitting TRBD1. The V segment lost 5 bases and the J segment 1 base; nucleotides outside the gene matches: 5. Looked up from germline, CDR1 is MNHEY and CDR2 is SVGAGI. The CDR3 is 14 amino acids. CDR3 bases: TGTGCCAGCAGTGAGAGGGGGCGGTCCTACGAGCAGTACTTC. This sequence encodes CASSERGRSYEQYF.

This clonotype came up many times. The genes are TRBV27 and TRBJ2-2; D may be TRBD2 (5 bases). Germline CDR1 MNHEY, CDR2 SMNVEV (reference sequence). The V and J ends lost 3 bases and 10 bases respectively, with 18 bases between them. There are 15 residues in the CDR3. CDR3 protein: CASSLGGSTGEELFF. The CDR3 DNA follows: TGTGCCAGCAGTTTGGGCGGGTCAACCGGGGAGGAGCTGTTTTTT.

This clonotype was seen at least ten times. The chain uses TRBV5-6 and TRBJ2-7, with 7 bases matching TRBD2. The CDR3 has 14 residues. The junction had 9 bases not matched to a gene; V was cut back by 5 bases and J by 4 bases. Germline V gene data show CDR1 as SGHDT and CDR2 as YYEEEE. The CDR3 region is CASRHLADPYEQYF. The CDR3 DNA sequence: TGTGCCAGCAGGCATCTAGCGGATCCTTACGAGCAGTACTTC.

For this clonotype: A much larger clone differs from this one at a single base, so this may be a read error. This CDR3 is missing its conserved last phenylalanine or tryptophan, likely due to a read error. The chain uses TRBV20-1 and TRBJ2-1; 11 bases are shared with TRBD2. Germline V gives CDR1 DFQATT, CDR2 SNEGSKA (reference sequence). With V trimmed by 1 base and J by 5 bases, 4 bases remained unmatched. The CDR3 extends over 15 amino acids. CDR3 DNA sequence: TGCAGTGCTAGAGGACTAGCGGGGATAAACAATGAGCAGTTCTAC. This encodes CSARGLAGINNEQFY.

At least ten counts were recorded for this clonotype. The genes are TRBV7-2 and TRBJ1-6; tentative D call: TRBD1 (5 bases). Germline V gene sequence: CDR1 SGHTA, CDR2 FQGNSA. This CDR3 is built from 16 residues. Trimming took off 10 bases at V and 4 bases at J, with 20 bases between the two ends. CDR3 sequence (DNA): TGTGCCACTTCCCGGGGGAAGGCATTTTATAATTCACCCCTCCACTTT. The encoded protein is CATSRGKAFYNSPLHF.

This clonotype was seen a few times. This chain links TRBV6-5 with TRBJ1-5, with unresolved D. CDR3 length equals 15 residues. The V end was cut by 6 bases, the J end by 2 bases, with 14 bases between. Germline assignment: CDR1 MNHEY and CDR2 SVGAGI. CDR3 DNA: TGTGCCAGCAGCCCAAAGTGGGGAGGCAATCAGCCCCAGCATTTT. Its protein is CASSPKWGGNQPQHF.

The J gene is TRBJ1-5, the V gene TRBV7-8; D perhaps matches TRBD1 (6 bases). The germline CDR1 and CDR2 sequences are SGHVS and FQNEAQ. CDR3 length: 13 residues. V was shortened by 4 bases and J by 5 bases, with 9 bases between the two germline ends. CDR3 sequence: CASSSDSYQPQHF. The CDR3 coding sequence is TGTGCCAGCAGCTCGGACAGTTATCAGCCCCAGCATTTT.